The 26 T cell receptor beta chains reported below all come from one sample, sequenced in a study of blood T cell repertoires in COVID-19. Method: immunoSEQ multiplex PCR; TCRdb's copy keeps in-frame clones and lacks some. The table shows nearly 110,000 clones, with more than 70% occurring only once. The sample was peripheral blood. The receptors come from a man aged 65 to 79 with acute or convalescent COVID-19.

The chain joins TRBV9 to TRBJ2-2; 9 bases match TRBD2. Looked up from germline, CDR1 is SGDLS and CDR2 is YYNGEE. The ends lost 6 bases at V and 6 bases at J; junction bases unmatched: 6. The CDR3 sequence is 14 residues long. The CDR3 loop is CASTFAGGPGELFF. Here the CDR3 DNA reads TGTGCCAGCACCTTCGCGGGGGGGCCCGGGGAGCTGTTTTTT. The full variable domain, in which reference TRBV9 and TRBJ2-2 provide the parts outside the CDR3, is DSGVTQTPKHLITATGQRVTLRCSPRSGDLSVYWYQQSLDQGLQFLIQYYNGEERAKGNILERFSAQQFPDLHSELNLSSLELGDSALYFCASTFAGGPGELFFGEGSRLTVL.

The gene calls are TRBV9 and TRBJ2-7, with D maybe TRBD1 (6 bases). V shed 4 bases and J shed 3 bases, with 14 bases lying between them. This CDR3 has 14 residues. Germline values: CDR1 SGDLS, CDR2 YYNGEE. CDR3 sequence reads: CASSPSTGLYEQYF. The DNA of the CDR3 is TGTGCCAGCAGCCCTTCAACAGGGCTCTACGAGCAGTACTTC.

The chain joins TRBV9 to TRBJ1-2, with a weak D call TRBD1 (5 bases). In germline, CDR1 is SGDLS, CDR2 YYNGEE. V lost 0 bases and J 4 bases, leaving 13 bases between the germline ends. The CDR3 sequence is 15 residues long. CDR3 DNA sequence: TGTGCCAGCAGCGTAGATGCTTCGGGGGTCTATGGCTACACCTTC. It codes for CASSVDASGVYGYTF.

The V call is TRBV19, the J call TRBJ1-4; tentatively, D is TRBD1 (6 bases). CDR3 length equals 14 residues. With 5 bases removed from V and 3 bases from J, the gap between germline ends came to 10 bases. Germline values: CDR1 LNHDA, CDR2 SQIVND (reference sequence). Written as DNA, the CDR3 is TGTGCCAGTAGTCCACGGACAGCTAATGAAAAACTGTTTTTT. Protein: CASSPRTANEKLFF. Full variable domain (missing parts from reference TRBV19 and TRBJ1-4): DGGITQSPKYLFRKEGQNVTLSCEQNLNHDAMYWYRQDPGQGLRLIYYSQIVNDFQKGDIAEGYSVSREKKESFPLTVTSAQKNPTAFYLCASSPRTANEKLFFGSGTQLSVL.

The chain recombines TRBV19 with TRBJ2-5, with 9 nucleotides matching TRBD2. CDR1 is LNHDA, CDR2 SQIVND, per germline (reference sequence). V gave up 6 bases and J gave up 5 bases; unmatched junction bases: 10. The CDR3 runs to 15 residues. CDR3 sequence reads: CASRDSSGAGETQYF. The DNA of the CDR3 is TGTGCCAGTAGGGATTCTAGCGGGGCGGGGGAGACCCAGTACTTC.

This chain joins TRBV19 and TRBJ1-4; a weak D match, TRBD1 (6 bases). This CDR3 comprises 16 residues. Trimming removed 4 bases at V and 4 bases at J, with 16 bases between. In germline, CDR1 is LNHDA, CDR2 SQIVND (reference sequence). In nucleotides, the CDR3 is TGTGCCAGTAGTAGTGGGACAACAAACCGTAATGAAAAACTGTTTTTT. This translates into CASSSGTTNRNEKLFF.

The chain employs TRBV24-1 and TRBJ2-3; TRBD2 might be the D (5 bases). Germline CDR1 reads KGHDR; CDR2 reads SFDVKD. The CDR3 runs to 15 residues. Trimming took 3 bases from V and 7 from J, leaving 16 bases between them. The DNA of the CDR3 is TGTGCCACCAGTGATACCCGGGCCTCCGGGAATACGCAGTATTTT. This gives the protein CATSDTRASGNTQYF.

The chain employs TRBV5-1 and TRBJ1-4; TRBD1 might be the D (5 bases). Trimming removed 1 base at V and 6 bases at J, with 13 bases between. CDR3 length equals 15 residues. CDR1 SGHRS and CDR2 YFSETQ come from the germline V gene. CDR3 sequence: CASSLSGTKDEKLFF. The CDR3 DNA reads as TGCGCCAGCAGCTTGTCGGGGACTAAGGATGAAAAACTGTTTTTT.

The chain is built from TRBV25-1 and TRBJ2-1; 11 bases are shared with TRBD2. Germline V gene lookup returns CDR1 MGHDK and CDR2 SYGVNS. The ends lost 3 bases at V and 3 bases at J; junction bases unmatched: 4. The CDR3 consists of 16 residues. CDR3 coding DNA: TGTGCCAGCAGTGACACTAGCGGGGGAAACTACAATGAGCAGTTCTTC. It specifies CASSDTSGGNYNEQFF.

The CDR3 DNA sequence: TGTGCCAGCAGGCGAGGGGGACAAAATCAGCCCCAGCATTTT. It encodes CASRRGGQNQPQHF. This sequence joins TRBV6-5 and TRBJ1-5; maybe TRBD1 (6 bases). The CDR3 is 14 amino acids. Between the trimmed V and J ends, which lost 6 bases and 4 bases, there was a span of 13 bases. Germline lookup yields CDR1 MNHEY and CDR2 SVGAGI.

The CDR3 DNA is TGTGCCAGCGGGCGAGCGGGGGGGCGTGAGACCCAGTACTTC. This codes for CASGRAGGRETQYF. The J gene is TRBJ2-5, the V gene TRBV2, with 10 nucleotides matching TRBD2. CDR1 and CDR2 (germline): SNHLY, FYNNEI. V dropped 8 bases and J dropped 5; count of bases not matched to a gene: 8. The CDR3 totals 14 residues.

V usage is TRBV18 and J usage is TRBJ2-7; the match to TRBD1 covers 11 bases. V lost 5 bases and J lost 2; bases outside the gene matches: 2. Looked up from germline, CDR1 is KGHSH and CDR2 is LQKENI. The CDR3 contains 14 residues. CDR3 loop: CASSADRGPYEQYF. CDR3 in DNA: TGTGCCAGCTCAGCGGACAGGGGGCCCTACGAGCAGTACTTC.

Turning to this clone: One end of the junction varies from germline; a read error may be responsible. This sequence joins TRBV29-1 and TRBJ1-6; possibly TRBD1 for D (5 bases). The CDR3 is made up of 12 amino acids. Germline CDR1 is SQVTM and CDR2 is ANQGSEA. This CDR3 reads CSVRDGNLPLHF. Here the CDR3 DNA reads TGCAGCGTGCGGGACGGAAATTTACCCCTCCACTTT.

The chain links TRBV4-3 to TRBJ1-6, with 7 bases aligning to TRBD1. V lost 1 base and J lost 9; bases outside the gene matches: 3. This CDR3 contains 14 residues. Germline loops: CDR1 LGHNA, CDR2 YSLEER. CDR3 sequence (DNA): TGCGCCAGCAGCCAAGGGGACAGTTCTTCACCCCTCCACTTT. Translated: CASSQGDSSSPLHF.

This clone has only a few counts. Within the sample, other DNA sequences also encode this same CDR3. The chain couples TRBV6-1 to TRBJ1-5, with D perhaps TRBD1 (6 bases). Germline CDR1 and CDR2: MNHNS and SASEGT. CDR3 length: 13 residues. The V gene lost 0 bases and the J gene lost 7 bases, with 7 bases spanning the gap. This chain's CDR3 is CASSEAGGQPQHF. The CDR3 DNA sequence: TGTGCCAGCAGTGAAGCAGGGGGACAGCCCCAGCATTTT.

The CDR3 spells CASSIQGVSGYTF. DNA for the CDR3: TGTGCCAGTAGTATTCAGGGTGTCTCTGGCTACACCTTC. This sequence joins TRBV19 and TRBJ1-2, with a tentative D call TRBD1 (5 bases). Trimming took 3 bases from V and 7 from J, leaving 12 bases between them. CDR3 length: 13 residues. CDR1 is LNHDA and CDR2 is SQIVND in the germline V gene (reference sequence). The full variable domain, in which reference TRBV19 and TRBJ1-2 provide the parts outside the CDR3, is DGGITQSPKYLFRKEGQNVTLSCEQNLNHDAMYWYRQDPGQGLRLIYYSQIVNDFQKGDIAEGYSVSREKKESFPLTVTSAQKNPTAFYLCASSIQGVSGYTFGSGTRLTVV.

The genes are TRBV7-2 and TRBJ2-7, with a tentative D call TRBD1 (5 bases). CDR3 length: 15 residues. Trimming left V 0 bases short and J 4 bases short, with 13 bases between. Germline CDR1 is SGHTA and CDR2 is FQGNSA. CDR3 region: CASSLAGQGLYEQYF. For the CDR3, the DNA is TGTGCCAGCAGCTTAGCCGGGCAGGGCCTATACGAGCAGTACTTC.

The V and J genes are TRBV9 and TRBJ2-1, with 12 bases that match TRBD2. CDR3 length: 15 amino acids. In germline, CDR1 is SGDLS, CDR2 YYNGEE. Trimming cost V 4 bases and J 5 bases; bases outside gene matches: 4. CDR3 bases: TGTGCCAGCAGCAGAACTAGCGGGGGGAACAATGAGCAGTTCTTC. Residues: CASSRTSGGNNEQFF.

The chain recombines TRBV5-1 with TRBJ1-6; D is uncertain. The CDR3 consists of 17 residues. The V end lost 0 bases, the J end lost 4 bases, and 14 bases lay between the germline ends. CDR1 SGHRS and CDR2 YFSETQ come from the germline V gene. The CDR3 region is CASSLDLSSGYNSPLHF. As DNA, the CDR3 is TGCGCCAGCAGCTTGGATTTGAGCAGCGGATATAATTCACCCCTCCACTTT.

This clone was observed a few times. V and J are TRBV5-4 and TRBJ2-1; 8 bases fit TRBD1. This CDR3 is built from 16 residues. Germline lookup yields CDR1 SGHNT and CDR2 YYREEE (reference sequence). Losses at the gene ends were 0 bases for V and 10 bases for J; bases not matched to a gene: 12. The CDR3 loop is CASSLEWDRTSREQFF. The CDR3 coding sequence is TGTGCCAGCAGCTTGGAGTGGGACAGGACCTCTAGGGAGCAGTTCTTC.

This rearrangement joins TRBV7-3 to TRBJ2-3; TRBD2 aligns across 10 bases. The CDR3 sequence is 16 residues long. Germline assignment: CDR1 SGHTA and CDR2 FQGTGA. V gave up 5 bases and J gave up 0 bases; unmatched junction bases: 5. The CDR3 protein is CASSESGGGSTDTQYF. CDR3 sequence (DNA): TGTGCCAGCAGCGAAAGCGGGGGGGGCAGCACAGATACGCAGTATTTT.

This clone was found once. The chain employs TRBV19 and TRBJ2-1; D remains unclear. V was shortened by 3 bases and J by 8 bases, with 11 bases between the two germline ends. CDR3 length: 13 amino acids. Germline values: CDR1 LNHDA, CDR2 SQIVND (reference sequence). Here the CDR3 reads CASSIFGFDEQFF. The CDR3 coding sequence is TGTGCCAGTAGTATTTTCGGTTTCGATGAGCAGTTCTTC.

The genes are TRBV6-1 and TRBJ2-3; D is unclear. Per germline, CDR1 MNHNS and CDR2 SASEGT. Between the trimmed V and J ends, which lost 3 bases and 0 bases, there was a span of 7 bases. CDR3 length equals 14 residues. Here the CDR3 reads CASSERSSTDTQYF. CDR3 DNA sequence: TGTGCCAGCAGTGAGCGGAGCAGCACAGATACGCAGTATTTT.

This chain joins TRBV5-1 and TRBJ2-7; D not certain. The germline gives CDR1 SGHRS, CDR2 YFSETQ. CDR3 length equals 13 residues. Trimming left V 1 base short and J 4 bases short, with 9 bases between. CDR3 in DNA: TGCGCCAGCAGCTTGAGTTTAGCTTACGAGCAGTACTTC. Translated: CASSLSLAYEQYF.

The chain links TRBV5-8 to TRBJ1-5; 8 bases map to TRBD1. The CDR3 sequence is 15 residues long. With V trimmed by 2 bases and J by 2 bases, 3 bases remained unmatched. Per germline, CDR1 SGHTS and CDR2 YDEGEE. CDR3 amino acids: CASSFPGQGNQPQHF. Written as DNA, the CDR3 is TGTGCCAGCAGCTTTCCGGGACAGGGCAATCAGCCCCAGCATTTT.

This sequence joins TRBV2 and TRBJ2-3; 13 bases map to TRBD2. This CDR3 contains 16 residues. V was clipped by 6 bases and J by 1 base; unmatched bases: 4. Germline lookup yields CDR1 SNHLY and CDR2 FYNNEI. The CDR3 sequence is CASSATSGGGTDTQYF. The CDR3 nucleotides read TGTGCCAGCAGCGCTACTAGCGGGGGGGGCACAGATACGCAGTATTTT. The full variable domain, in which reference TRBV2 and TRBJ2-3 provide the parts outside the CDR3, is EPEVTQTPSHQVTQMGQEVILRCVPISNHLYFYWYRQILGQKVEFLVSFYNNEISEKSEIFDDQFSVERPDGSNFTLKIRSTKLEDSAMYFCASSATSGGGTDTQYFGPGTRLTVL.